Listed here are 32 T cell receptor beta chains from one sample, sequenced in a study of T cells in Graves' hyperthyroidism and ophthalmopathy. Amplified regions were TCR beta CDR3 sequences from RNA transcripts. In the first-round RT-PCR of the TCR CDR3, the HTBI primer set was used. TCRdb redid the calling of the multiplex PCR reads with MiXCR, one entry per CDR3 protein. The sample has around 240,000 distinct CDR3 sequences; roughly 15% are singletons. What was sequenced was blood. These receptors all come from a woman in her thirties or forties with Graves' hyperthyroidism that later progressed to Graves' ophthalmopathy.

This chain connects TRBV3-1 to TRBJ1-2; 12 bases are shared with TRBD1. This CDR3 is built from 16 residues. The V segment lost 1 base and the J segment 4 bases; nucleotides outside the gene matches: 4. CDR1 is LGHDT and CDR2 is YNNKEL in the germline V gene (reference sequence). The CDR3 DNA reads TGTGCCAGCAGCCAAGTTGGGACAGGGGGCGGCTATGGCTACACCTTC. Protein product: CASSQVGTGGGYGYTF.

This sequence joins TRBV2 and TRBJ2-7; perhaps TRBD2 as D (6 bases). V was clipped by 2 bases and J by 5 bases, with 25 bases between them. The CDR3 has 18 amino acids. In germline, CDR1 is SNHLY, CDR2 FYNNEI. The CDR3 here is CASSELWAGNGSLDEQYF. CDR3 nucleotide sequence: TGTGCCAGCAGTGAATTATGGGCAGGTAACGGGAGTCTGGACGAGCAGTACTTC.

This clonotype was observed many times. CDR3 nucleotide sequence: TGCGCCAGCAGCCAGTACGGGGGAGGGGGGACAGCATCCTACGAGCAGTACTTC. Translated: CASSQYGGGGTASYEQYF. V gene TRBV4-1 combines with J gene TRBJ2-7, with D perhaps given as TRBD1 or TRBD2 (7 bases each). CDR1 MGHRA and CDR2 YSYEKL come from the germline V gene. CDR3 length: 18 amino acids. The V gene lost 3 bases and the J gene lost 1 base, with 22 bases spanning the gap.

This clonotype was counted ten times or more. The genes are TRBV3-1 and TRBJ2-1; a possible D gene is TRBD2 (5 bases). The V end lost 8 bases, the J end lost 7 bases, and 12 bases lay between the germline ends. This CDR3 is built from 12 residues. Germline CDR1 and CDR2: LGHDT and YNNKEL (reference sequence). The CDR3 loop reads CASSYPGNEQFF. For the CDR3, the DNA is TGTGCCAGCTCCTATCCGGGGAATGAGCAGTTCTTC.

At least ten counts were recorded for this clonotype. The chain links TRBV5-1 to TRBJ2-5; maybe TRBD2 (6 bases). V lost 2 bases to trimming and J lost 0 bases, with 26 bases between them. The CDR3 has 20 amino acids. Germline V lookup: CDR1 SGHRS, CDR2 YFSETQ. The CDR3 protein is CASSFEFFNNLGTDQETQYF. The CDR3, as DNA: TGCGCCAGCAGCTTCGAGTTTTTTAACAACCTCGGGACTGACCAAGAGACCCAGTACTTC.

This clonotype was found a few times. CDR3 DNA sequence: TGCGCCAGTCGGCCAGGGAAGGGCTACGAGCAGTACTTC. Amino acids: CASRPGKGYEQYF. The rearrangement joins TRBV4-1 to TRBJ2-7, with D maybe TRBD1 (5 bases). The CDR3 covers 13 residues. CDR1 MGHRA and CDR2 YSYEKL come from the germline V gene. V gave up 9 bases and J gave up 3 bases, with 15 bases separating them.

This clonotype was recorded at least ten times. Here the CDR3 DNA reads TGTGCCAGCAGGAGCCTAGGGCTAGCCAAAAACATTCAGTACTTC. Translating it yields CASRSLGLAKNIQYF. The chain recombines TRBV27 with TRBJ2-4; D is unclear. The CDR3 covers 15 residues. The germline V and J ends were trimmed by 6 bases and 0 bases, with 12 bases remaining between them. In germline, CDR1 is MNHEY, CDR2 SMNVEV (reference sequence).

This chain connects TRBV20-1 to TRBJ2-5, with TRBD2 matching over 10 bases. The V and J ends lost 7 bases and 5 bases, in that order; junction bases with no gene match: 7. Germline V gene data show CDR1 as DFQATT and CDR2 as SNEGSKA (reference sequence). The CDR3 has 13 amino acids. As DNA, the CDR3 is TGCAGTGGGATAGCGGGGGGCTTGGAGACCCAGTACTTC. Amino acid sequence: CSGIAGGLETQYF.

This rearrangement joins TRBV27 to TRBJ2-3, with D unclear. Germline assignment: CDR1 MNHEY and CDR2 SMNVEV (reference sequence). V was trimmed by 6 bases and J by 2 bases, leaving 6 bases between them. This CDR3 comprises 12 residues. This CDR3 is CASSRYTDTQYF. The CDR3 DNA is TGTGCCAGCAGCCGATACACAGATACGCAGTATTTT.

This clonotype was observed at least ten times. The chain employs TRBV10-1 and TRBJ2-1; D is perhaps TRBD2 (5 bases). Germline V lookup: CDR1 WNHNN, CDR2 SYGVQD (reference sequence). V was cut by 4 bases and J by 8 bases, with 12 bases left in between. The CDR3 has 13 residues. The CDR3 loop is CASSARVRDEQFF. For the CDR3, the DNA is TGCGCCAGCAGTGCGAGGGTTCGGGATGAGCAGTTCTTC.

This clonotype was observed many times. The genes are TRBV11-2 and TRBJ2-7; D possibly corresponds to TRBD1 (5 bases). The V end was cut by 8 bases, the J end by 4 bases, with 15 bases between. Germline assignment: CDR1 SGHAT and CDR2 FQNNGV. The CDR3 totals 13 residues. The CDR3 reads CASADTRRYEQYF. DNA of the CDR3: TGTGCCAGCGCGGACACCCGAAGGTACGAGCAGTACTTC.

This clonotype was counted many times. This rearrangement joins TRBV14 to TRBJ2-5; D call uncertain. The CDR3 runs to 15 residues. The V gene's germline CDR1 is SGHDN and CDR2 FVKESK. The V gene lost 1 base and the J gene lost 0 bases, with 9 bases spanning the gap. The CDR3: CASSQGPLYQETQYF. CDR3 in DNA: TGTGCCAGCAGCCAAGGTCCCCTTTACCAAGAGACCCAGTACTTC.

This clonotype was counted ten times or more. The gene calls are TRBV2 and TRBJ2-3; the D call may be TRBD1 or TRBD2 (5 bases each). CDR1 is SNHLY and CDR2 is FYNNEI in the germline V gene. The CDR3 consists of 17 residues. V was trimmed by 3 bases and J by 0 bases, leaving 16 bases between them. The CDR3 DNA is TGTGCCAGCAGTGAGGGGGTGGTGAGCTATAGCACAGATACGCAGTATTTT. It yields the protein CASSEGVVSYSTDTQYF.

The gene calls are TRBV7-2 and TRBJ2-5, with 8 bases identical to TRBD2. Germline CDR1 reads SGHTA; CDR2 reads FQGNSA. V gave up 7 bases and J gave up 5 bases; unmatched junction bases: 9. This CDR3 contains 14 residues. CDR3 DNA: TGTGCCAGCACCATAGCGGGGCCCTCGGAGACCCAGTACTTC. Translating it yields CASTIAGPSETQYF. Combining the CDR3 with reference TRBV7-2 and TRBJ2-5 gives the whole variable domain GAGVSQSPSNKVTEKGKDVELRCDPISGHTALYWYRQSLGQGLEFLIYFQGNSAPDKSGLPSDRFSAERTGGSVSTLTIQRTQQEDSAVYLCASTIAGPSETQYFGPGTRLLVL.

This clonotype was counted many times. The chain has TRBV3-1 and TRBJ2-7; 7 bases fit TRBD1. CDR1 and CDR2 (germline): LGHDT, YNNKEL (reference sequence). The CDR3 is 14 amino acids. V dropped 4 bases and J dropped 3; count of bases not matched to a gene: 6. CDR3 in amino acids: CASSLRQGGYEQYF. The CDR3 DNA is TGTGCCAGCAGCCTTCGACAGGGTGGCTACGAGCAGTACTTC.

The V and J genes are TRBV28 and TRBJ2-2; no clear D gene. Deletions cut 6 bases from V and 7 bases from J, with 12 bases between. CDR3 length: 13 amino acids. Germline values: CDR1 MDHEN, CDR2 SYDVKM. In DNA form, the CDR3 reads TGTGCCAGCAGGTTCTATGACAACGGGGAGCTGTTTTTT. Amino acids: CASRFYDNGELFF.

This clonotype was picked up many times. CDR3 DNA sequence: TGTGCCAGCAGTTTAAGGCCAGCGGATGGAGAGAGAAATGGTGAGCAGTTCTTC. This codes for CASSLRPADGERNGEQFF. The rearrangement links TRBV28 to TRBJ2-1, with D possibly matching TRBD2 (5 bases). This CDR3 spans 18 amino acids. The V end lost 2 bases, the J end lost 9 bases, and 26 bases lay between the germline ends. Germline V gene lookup returns CDR1 MDHEN and CDR2 SYDVKM.

In its sample, this clonotype was seen many times. This chain connects TRBV27 to TRBJ2-7, with a possible D match to TRBD1 (6 bases). V shed 7 bases and J shed 1 base, with 8 bases lying between them. The CDR3 runs 12 residues. Per germline, CDR1 MNHEY and CDR2 SMNVEV (reference sequence). The CDR3 nucleotides read TGTGCCAGCAAGGACAGATCCTACGAGCAGTACTTC. Translated: CASKDRSYEQYF.

Many counts were recorded for this clonotype. The CDR3 DNA sequence: TGTGCCAGCAGTCACACAAGGACTAGCGGGGCCTACGAGCAGTACTTC. Translated, it gives CASSHTRTSGAYEQYF. J is TRBJ2-7 and V is TRBV27, with 12 bases aligning to TRBD2. V lost 5 bases, J lost 2 bases, and 7 bases stayed unmatched. Germline CDR1 is MNHEY and CDR2 is SMNVEV (reference sequence). The CDR3 length is 16 residues.

This clonotype occurred many times. This chain links TRBV18 with TRBJ2-1, with 9 bases matching TRBD2. V shed 4 bases and J 4 bases; nucleotides not matched to a gene: 11. CDR1 is KGHSH, CDR2 LQKENI, per germline. This CDR3 has 17 residues. CDR3 DNA sequence: TGTGCCAGCTCACTCACTCCGGGACTAGCTCTATACAATGAGCAGTTCTTC. Residues: CASSLTPGLALYNEQFF. Filled out from reference TRBV18 and TRBJ2-1, the complete variable domain reads NAGVMQNPRHLVRRRGQEARLRCSPMKGHSHVYWYRQLPEEGLKFMVYLQKENIIDESGMPKERFSAEFPKEGPSILRIQQVVRGDSAAYFCASSLTPGLALYNEQFFGPGTRLTVL.

This clonotype was found many times. The rearrangement uses TRBV18 and TRBJ2-3; D gene unclear. CDR3 length equals 12 residues. CDR1 and CDR2 from the germline V gene are KGHSH and LQKENI. The V end was cut by 2 bases, the J end by 5 bases, with 5 bases between. This CDR3 reads CASSPARDTQYF. The CDR3 DNA is TGTGCCAGCTCACCAGCCAGAGATACGCAGTATTTT.

This clonotype was detected ten times or more. The V call is TRBV11-2, the J call TRBJ2-2; D is possibly TRBD2 (5 bases). CDR1 is SGHAT and CDR2 is FQNNGV in the germline V gene. V gave up 5 bases and J gave up 2 bases, with 15 bases separating them. The CDR3 extends over 16 amino acids. The CDR3 coding sequence is TGTGCCAGCAGCCCGGTGAGGGCGGGCAACACCGGGGAGCTGTTTTTT. Protein product: CASSPVRAGNTGELFF.

V usage is TRBV7-9 and J usage is TRBJ1-4, with 8 bases aligning to TRBD1. V trimming: 5 bases; J trimming: 4 bases; junction bases outside the gene matches: 6. Germline V gene data show CDR1 as SEHNR and CDR2 as FQNEAQ (reference sequence). The CDR3 consists of 15 residues. CDR3 DNA sequence: TGTGCCAGCAGCCCCCGGGACAGGCTTAATGAAAAACTGTTTTTT. It codes for CASSPRDRLNEKLFF.

There are a few counts of this clonotype. The chain is built from TRBV5-1 and TRBJ1-1; 8 bases map to TRBD1. V was pared by 0 bases and J by 4 bases, with 5 bases of the junction left unmatched. The CDR3 covers 15 residues. The germline V gene encodes CDR1 SGHRS and CDR2 YFSETQ. CDR3 sequence: CASSLVDRGFTEAFF. CDR3 nucleotides: TGCGCCAGCAGCTTGGTCGACAGGGGATTCACTGAAGCTTTCTTT.

In its sample, this clonotype was seen many times. CDR3 region: CASSRNPGGGPYNEQFF. The CDR3, as DNA: TGTGCCAGTAGTCGCAACCCCGGGGGGGGCCCGTACAATGAGCAGTTCTTC. The rearrangement uses TRBV19 and TRBJ2-1; the match to TRBD2 covers 8 bases. Germline trimming cut 5 bases from V and 4 bases from J; bases unmatched to any gene: 13. Germline values: CDR1 LNHDA, CDR2 SQIVND (reference sequence). The CDR3 length is 17 residues.

This clonotype was observed at least ten times. The chain joins TRBV12-3 or TRBV12-4 to TRBJ2-7, with D possibly called TRBD1 or TRBD2 (5 bases each). The CDR3 has 15 residues. V was shortened by 2 bases and J by 3 bases, with 14 bases between the two germline ends. The CDR3 loop reads CASSLSGQASYEQYF. Written as DNA, the CDR3 is TGTGCCAGCAGTTTATCGGGGCAGGCCAGCTACGAGCAGTACTTC.

This clonotype came up many times. The chain has TRBV14 and TRBJ2-5; D is perhaps TRBD1 (5 bases). The V end lost 0 bases, the J end lost 5 bases, and 19 bases lay between the germline ends. The CDR3 length is 17 residues. Germline CDR1 is SGHDN and CDR2 is FVKESK. The CDR3 bases are TGTGCCAGCAGCCAAGATCCCGGACACATGTTCGGGGAGACCCAGTACTTC. As protein: CASSQDPGHMFGETQYF.

The V call is TRBV30, the J call TRBJ2-7; 8 bases map to TRBD1. Trimming removed 3 bases from V and 3 bases from J; junction bases left unmatched: 4. In germline, CDR1 is GTSNPN, CDR2 SVGIG (reference sequence). There are 13 residues in the CDR3. CDR3 amino acids: CAWRRDRFYEQYF. CDR3 sequence (DNA): TGTGCCTGGAGGAGGGACAGGTTCTACGAGCAGTACTTC.

The gene calls are TRBV28 and TRBJ2-2; D is unresolved. Trimming removed 10 bases from V and 6 bases from J, with 12 bases in between. Germline V CDR1 and CDR2: MDHEN, SYDVKM. The CDR3 loop spans 12 amino acids. The DNA of the CDR3 is TGTGCCACCGGAGAGCAGGCCGGGGAGCTGTTTTTT. Protein: CATGEQAGELFF.

This clonotype occurred many times. The gene calls are TRBV11-2 and TRBJ1-2; TRBD1 matches at 9 bases. The CDR3 is made up of 18 amino acids. The junction had 16 bases not matched to a gene; V was cut back by 4 bases and J by 4 bases. Germline V gives CDR1 SGHAT, CDR2 FQNNGV. This chain's CDR3 is CASSSNKHRDRASYGYTF. The CDR3 bases are TGTGCCAGCAGCTCGAACAAGCACCGGGACAGGGCCTCCTATGGCTACACCTTC.

The genes are TRBV2 and TRBJ2-5; D might be TRBD2 (5 bases). This CDR3 is built from 14 residues. Germline values: CDR1 SNHLY, CDR2 FYNNEI. Trimming shortened V by 6 bases and J by 1 base, and 12 bases separated the two germline ends. The CDR3 DNA reads TGTGCCAGCAGGACTATGGCATCCCAAGAGACCCAGTACTTC. Protein product: CASRTMASQETQYF.

This clonotype appeared many times. This chain links TRBV28 with TRBJ1-3; possibly TRBD1 for D (6 bases). Trimming shortened V by 5 bases and J by 0 bases, and 20 bases separated the two germline ends. The germline gives CDR1 MDHEN, CDR2 SYDVKM. This CDR3 comprises 18 residues. The CDR3 DNA is TGTGCCAGCAGTCACCCTCGGGGGCAGAGGAGCTCTGGAAACACCATATATTTT. This translates into CASSHPRGQRSSGNTIYF.